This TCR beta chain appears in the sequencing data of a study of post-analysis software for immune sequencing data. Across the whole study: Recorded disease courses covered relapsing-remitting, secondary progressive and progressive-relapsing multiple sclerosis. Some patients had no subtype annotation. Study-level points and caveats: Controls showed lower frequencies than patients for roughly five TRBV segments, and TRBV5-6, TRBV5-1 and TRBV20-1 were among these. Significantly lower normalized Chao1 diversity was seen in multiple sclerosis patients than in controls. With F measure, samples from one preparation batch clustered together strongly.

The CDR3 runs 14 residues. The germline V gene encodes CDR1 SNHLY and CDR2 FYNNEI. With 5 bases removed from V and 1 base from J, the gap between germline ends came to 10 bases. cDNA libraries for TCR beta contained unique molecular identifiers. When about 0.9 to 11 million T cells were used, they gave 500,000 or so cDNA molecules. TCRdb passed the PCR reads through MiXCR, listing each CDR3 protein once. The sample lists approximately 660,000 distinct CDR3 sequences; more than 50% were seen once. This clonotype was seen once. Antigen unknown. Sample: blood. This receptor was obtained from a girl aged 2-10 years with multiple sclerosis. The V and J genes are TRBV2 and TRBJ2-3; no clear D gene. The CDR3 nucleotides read TGTGCCAGCAGTTCCGGGTCTCGCACAGATACGCAGTATTTT. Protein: CASSSGSRTDTQYF.